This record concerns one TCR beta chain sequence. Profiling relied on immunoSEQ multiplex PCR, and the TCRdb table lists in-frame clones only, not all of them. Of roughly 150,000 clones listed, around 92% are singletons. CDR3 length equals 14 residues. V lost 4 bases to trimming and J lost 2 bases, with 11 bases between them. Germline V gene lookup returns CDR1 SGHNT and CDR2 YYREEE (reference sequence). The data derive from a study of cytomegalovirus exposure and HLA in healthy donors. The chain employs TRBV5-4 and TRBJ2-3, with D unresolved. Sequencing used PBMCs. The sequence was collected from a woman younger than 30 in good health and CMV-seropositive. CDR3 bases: TGTGCCAGCAGCCCCATGGGCGTCACAGATACGCAGTATTTT. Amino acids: CASSPMGVTDTQYF.